Below, one T cell receptor beta chain is given with its context. No antigen is known for it. The sample originates from a study of cytomegalovirus exposure and HLA in healthy donors. This CDR3 is built from 15 residues. Trimming left V 0 bases short and J 0 bases short, with 9 bases between. Germline V gene sequence: CDR1 MNHEY, CDR2 SVGAGI. The PCR was carried out with 60 Vbeta primers and 13 Jbeta primers. Profiled with immunoSEQ multiplex PCR; TCRdb holds only in-frame clones, not every one. The sample consists of some 140,000 clones, roughly 74% of them appearing once. Findings of the study overall: In vitro testing confirmed three CMV-associated chains as specific for CMV antigens. Later analysis demonstrated an association between a missense DCLRE1C variant and TCR beta V- and J-gene trimming. Listed as cytomegalovirus-associated were over 150 TCR beta chains.

The donors gave bone marrow, and they were healthy. The chain combines TRBV6-5 with TRBJ2-7; D may be TRBD1 (5 bases). This sequence originates from a man younger than 35 in good health and CMV-seronegative. The sample consisted of PBMCs. The CDR3 region has the DNA TGTGCCAGCAGTTACTCGGACACCCCCTCCTACGAGCAGTACTTC. This translates into CASSYSDTPSYEQYF.